The 28 T cell receptor beta chains below come from one sample, sequenced in a study of OX40 agonist ivuxolimab in advanced cancers. Here immunoSEQ multiplex PCR was the method, and the copy in TCRdb shows in-frame clones only, minus some. This repertoire shows about 62,000 clones, 85% found once; its top ten account for just under 4%. The starting material was CD4+ or CD8+ T cells sorted from blood, obtained in a trial of the OX40 agonist ivuxolimab. These receptor sequences come from an adult with an advanced solid tumor such as melanoma, head and neck, liver or kidney cancer.

The CDR3 protein is CSAEGSYTQYF. CDR3 DNA: TGCAGCGCTGAGGGTTCCTATACGCAGTATTTT. This chain uses TRBV29-1 with TRBJ2-3; maybe TRBD2 (5 bases). CDR1 is SQVTM and CDR2 is ANQGSEA in the germline V gene. Between the trimmed V and J ends, which lost 7 bases and 7 bases, there was a span of 12 bases. CDR3 size: 11 residues.

The chain has TRBV6-1 and TRBJ1-5; D gene uncertain. V lost 2 bases and J 7 bases, leaving 12 bases between the germline ends. Germline-derived CDR1 and CDR2 are MNHNS and SASEGT. The CDR3 spans 14 residues. The CDR3 is CASSEMGFWQPQHF. The CDR3 region has the DNA TGTGCCAGCAGTGAAATGGGATTTTGGCAGCCCCAGCATTTT.

The chain is built from TRBV30 and TRBJ2-1; possibly TRBD1 for D (6 bases). This CDR3 contains 17 residues. The germline V gene has CDR1 GTSNPN and CDR2 SVGIG (reference sequence). CDR3 amino acids: CAGCGNQGNRPYNEQFF. CDR3 nucleotide sequence: TGTGCGGGGTGTGGTAATCAGGGGAATCGCCCCTACAATGAGCAGTTCTTC.

This chain uses TRBV7-6 with TRBJ1-1; possibly TRBD1 for D (6 bases). V lost 5 bases, J lost 0 bases, and 10 bases lay in between. The CDR3 sequence is 14 residues long. The germline V gene has CDR1 SGHVS and CDR2 FNYEAQ. The CDR3 loop reads CASSVTGLNTEAFF. The CDR3 DNA reads as TGTGCCAGCAGCGTTACAGGGTTGAACACTGAAGCTTTCTTT.

The gene calls are TRBV2 and TRBJ2-3; D tentatively fits TRBD1 or TRBD2 (6 bases each). The CDR3 extends over 14 amino acids. Trimming cost V 3 bases and J 2 bases, with 9 bases left between them. Germline values: CDR1 SNHLY, CDR2 FYNNEI. CDR3 nucleotides: TGTGCCAGCAGTGAGGGGGGCTTCACAGATACGCAGTATTTT. As protein: CASSEGGFTDTQYF.

This rearrangement joins TRBV6-6 to TRBJ2-1, with D possibly TRBD2 on 7 matching bases. The V and J ends lost 6 bases and 0 bases respectively, with 15 bases between them. The CDR3 contains 16 residues. CDR1 and CDR2 (germline): MNHNY, SVGAGI (reference sequence). This CDR3 reads CASRPRGGSSYNEQFF. CDR3 DNA sequence: TGTGCCAGCAGACCTAGGGGGGGAAGCTCCTACAATGAGCAGTTCTTC.

This chain uses TRBV7-3 with TRBJ1-2; possibly TRBD1 for D (6 bases). V gave up 2 bases and J gave up 2 bases, with 6 bases separating them. This CDR3 is built from 13 residues. CDR1 and CDR2 (germline): SGHTA, FQGTGA. This chain's CDR3 is CASSLGTNYGYTF. The CDR3 coding sequence is TGTGCCAGCAGCTTAGGGACAAACTATGGCTACACCTTC.

The rearrangement links TRBV6-1 to TRBJ1-5; TRBD1 matches 7 bases. With V trimmed by 6 bases and J by 4 bases, 9 bases remained unmatched. There are 15 residues in the CDR3. Germline-derived CDR1 and CDR2 are MNHNS and SASEGT. CDR3 sequence: CASSQGRGRNQPQHF. CDR3 DNA: TGTGCCAGCAGCCAGGGGAGGGGGCGAAATCAGCCCCAGCATTTT.

This chain links TRBV19 with TRBJ1-4; 7 bases are shared with TRBD1. V trimming: 4 bases; J trimming: 8 bases; junction bases outside the gene matches: 7. Germline values: CDR1 LNHDA, CDR2 SQIVND (reference sequence). The CDR3 has 14 residues. The CDR3 sequence is CASSKTGSEEKLFF. In nucleotides, the CDR3 is TGTGCCAGTAGTAAGACAGGGTCGGAGGAAAAACTGTTTTTT.

CDR3 in DNA: TGTGCCAGCAGCTTGGAGACAGGAGATAACTATGGCTACACCTTC. It is translated as CASSLETGDNYGYTF. The rearrangement uses TRBV5-5 and TRBJ1-2, with D possibly matching TRBD1 (6 bases). CDR1 is SGHKS and CDR2 is YYEKEE in the germline V gene (reference sequence). This CDR3 contains 15 residues. The V end lost 0 bases, the J end lost 1 base, and 10 bases lay between the germline ends.

This chain connects TRBV29-1 to TRBJ1-2; D is ambiguous. The V gene's germline CDR1 is SQVTM and CDR2 ANQGSEA. The V end was cut by 4 bases, the J end by 6 bases, with 9 bases between. CDR3 length: 11 residues. The CDR3 is CSVGGGHGYTF. The CDR3 region has the DNA TGCAGCGTTGGGGGAGGGCATGGCTACACCTTC.

The rearrangement links TRBV5-6 to TRBJ2-5; the D is unclear. Germline V gene lookup returns CDR1 SGHDT and CDR2 YYEEEE. This CDR3 is built from 12 residues. With 2 bases removed from V and 5 bases from J, the gap between germline ends came to 7 bases. CDR3: CASSLASETQYF. As DNA, the CDR3 is TGTGCCAGCAGCTTAGCCTCGGAGACCCAGTACTTC.

CDR3 sequence reads: CSGNKEGASGSHEQFF. For the CDR3, the DNA is TGCAGCGGCAACAAGGAGGGGGCTAGCGGGAGTCATGAGCAGTTCTTC. The chain couples TRBV29-1 to TRBJ2-1; 10 bases align to TRBD2. V trimming: 7 bases; J trimming: 8 bases; junction bases outside the gene matches: 17. The CDR3 sequence is 16 residues long. Germline-derived CDR1 and CDR2 are SQVTM and ANQGSEA.

The chain recombines TRBV7-9 with TRBJ1-6, with D possibly TRBD1 on 5 matching bases. V dropped 6 bases and J dropped 9 bases, with 9 bases sitting between them. The CDR3 loop spans 12 amino acids. Looked up from germline, CDR1 is SEHNR and CDR2 is FQNEAQ (reference sequence). The CDR3: CASRGDGSPLHF. The CDR3 DNA reads TGTGCCAGCAGGGGGGATGGTTCACCCCTCCACTTT.

This chain connects TRBV11-2 to TRBJ2-7; 9 bases map to TRBD1. Germline-derived CDR1 and CDR2 are SGHAT and FQNNGV. The ends lost 1 base at V and 5 bases at J; junction bases unmatched: 6. CDR3 length equals 15 residues. CDR3 region: CASSLGGTGFHEQYF. For the CDR3, the DNA is TGTGCCAGCAGCTTAGGCGGGACAGGGTTCCACGAGCAGTACTTC.

CDR3 nucleotides: TGTGCCAGCAGCAAAAGACCGAAGGACCGCTATGGCTACACCTTC. The encoded protein is CASSKRPKDRYGYTF. This chain connects TRBV21-1 to TRBJ1-2. TRBV21-1 is termed a pseudogene. The CDR3 consists of 15 residues.

The V call is TRBV18, the J call TRBJ2-5; D may match TRBD1 or TRBD2 (5 bases each). Germline V lookup: CDR1 KGHSH, CDR2 LQKENI. The CDR3 is 17 amino acids. Trimming shortened V by 4 bases and J by 7 bases, and 25 bases separated the two germline ends. The CDR3: CASSRGDRNTQVGTQYF. For the CDR3, the DNA is TGTGCCAGCTCACGGGGAGACAGAAATACCCAAGTCGGGACCCAGTACTTC.

This clone showed up just a few times. V and J are TRBV5-8 and TRBJ1-1, with 7 bases that match TRBD1. This CDR3 contains 16 residues. The germline V gene has CDR1 SGHTS and CDR2 YDEGEE. The trim removed 2 bases at V and 1 base at J, leaving 8 bases unmatched. The CDR3 nucleotides read TGTGCCAGCAGCTTCACGTGGACAGGAGAGAACACTGAAGCTTTCTTT. It translates to CASSFTWTGENTEAFF.

This clone was seen at least ten times. The CDR3 sequence is CASSPTRVYEQYF. The CDR3 DNA reads as TGTGCCAGCAGCCCCACGCGAGTGTACGAGCAGTACTTC. The J gene is TRBJ2-7, the V gene TRBV21-1; whether TRBD2, the table's D call, matches the DNA was not checked. TRBV21-1 is termed a pseudogene. This CDR3 contains 13 residues.

The rearrangement links TRBV25-1 to TRBJ2-3; TRBD2 agrees at 9 bases. Per the germline V gene, CDR1 is MGHDK and CDR2 is SYGVNS. This CDR3 is built from 17 residues. V lost 4 bases, J lost 3 bases, and 11 bases stayed unmatched. CDR3 bases: TGTGCCAGCAGTGGAGGACTAGCGTTGGAGTGGACAGATACGCAGTATTTT. Amino acids: CASSGGLALEWTDTQYF.

V and J are TRBV7-9 and TRBJ2-7; no definite D call. The CDR3 consists of 12 residues. V lost 5 bases and J 3 bases, leaving 8 bases between the germline ends. Germline CDR1 SEHNR, CDR2 FQNEAQ (reference sequence). The CDR3 sequence: CASSVGNYEQYF. As DNA, the CDR3 is TGTGCCAGCAGCGTGGGAAACTACGAGCAGTACTTC. Filled out from reference TRBV7-9 and TRBJ2-7, the complete variable domain reads DTGVSQNPRHKITKRGQNVTFRCDPISEHNRLYWYRQTLGQGPEFLTYFQNEAQLEKSRLLSDRFSAERPKGSFSTLEIQRTEQGDSAMYLCASSVGNYEQYFGPGTRLTVT.

The chain combines TRBV30 with TRBJ2-2; 10 bases match TRBD1. The length of the CDR3 is 16 residues. Germline CDR1 reads GTSNPN; CDR2 reads SVGIG (reference sequence). V lost 0 bases and J lost 6; bases outside the gene matches: 7. CDR3 loop: CAWSVGQGPSSGELFF. For the CDR3, the DNA is TGTGCCTGGAGTGTGGGACAGGGGCCCTCCTCCGGGGAGCTGTTTTTT.

The chain links TRBV19 to TRBJ2-1; D assignment may be TRBD1 or TRBD2 (5 bases each). This CDR3 is built from 17 residues. Germline-derived CDR1 and CDR2 are LNHDA and SQIVND (reference sequence). The V end lost 4 bases, the J end lost 5 bases, and 21 bases lay between the germline ends. The CDR3 coding sequence is TGTGCCAGTAGTAAAGGGGACGTAGTCTTTATTCACAATGAGCAGTTCTTC. This encodes CASSKGDVVFIHNEQFF. Variable domain in full (rest from reference TRBV19 and TRBJ2-1): DGGITQSPKYLFRKEGQNVTLSCEQNLNHDAMYWYRQDPGQGLRLIYYSQIVNDFQKGDIAEGYSVSREKKESFPLTVTSAQKNPTAFYLCASSKGDVVFIHNEQFFGPGTRLTVL.

DNA of the CDR3: TGTGCCAGCAGAGGGGACGTCGATGAGCAGTTCTTC. This gives the protein CASRGDVDEQFF. The chain links TRBV2 to TRBJ2-1; D possibly matches TRBD1 or TRBD2 (5 bases each). Germline V CDR1 and CDR2: SNHLY, FYNNEI. The V end lost 6 bases, the J end lost 8 bases, and 11 bases lay between the germline ends. This CDR3 has 12 amino acids.

The rearrangement joins TRBV11-1 to TRBJ2-2, with 7 bases fitting TRBD1. This CDR3 comprises 16 residues. After removal of 5 bases from V and 0 bases from J, the junction contained 6 bases not matched to a gene. Germline lookup yields CDR1 SGHAT and CDR2 FQDESV (reference sequence). The CDR3 DNA sequence: TGTGCCAGCAGCCAAAAGGACAGGACGAACACCGGGGAGCTGTTTTTT. Translated, it gives CASSQKDRTNTGELFF.

This chain joins TRBV14 and TRBJ2-7; a possible D gene is TRBD2 (5 bases). The germline CDR1 and CDR2 sequences are SGHDN and FVKESK. V lost 4 bases and J lost 4, with 14 bases in between. The CDR3 runs to 14 residues. CDR3 sequence reads: CASSRATTSYEQYF. In DNA form, the CDR3 reads TGTGCCAGCAGCCGGGCGACTACTTCGTACGAGCAGTACTTC.

The chain is built from TRBV7-9 and TRBJ1-6, with unresolved D. The germline V gene has CDR1 SEHNR and CDR2 FQNEAQ (reference sequence). This CDR3 has 13 residues. Deletions cut 4 bases from V and 10 bases from J, with 11 bases between. The CDR3 region has the DNA TGTGCCAGCAGCTCCGGGTGGGGATCACCCCTCCACTTT. Translated, it gives CASSSGWGSPLHF.

The chain carries TRBV7-3 and TRBJ2-2; 7 nucleotides agree with TRBD1. Looked up from germline, CDR1 is SGHTA and CDR2 is FQGTGA. The V gene end was trimmed by 6 bases and the J gene end by 5 bases; junction bases not matched to a gene: 9. CDR3 length equals 15 residues. The CDR3: CASSTGQSDTGELFF. The CDR3 coding sequence is TGTGCCAGCAGTACGGGACAGTCCGATACCGGGGAGCTGTTTTTT.